This note documents a single T cell receptor beta chain sequence. CDR1 is MDHEN, CDR2 SYDVKM, per germline. Trimming left V 4 bases short and J 4 bases short, with 13 bases between. The CDR3 has 14 residues. These data are taken from a study of shared T cell receptors in the human thymus. Only in-frame clones appear in the TCRdb table, and some are missing; sequencing was by immunoSEQ multiplex PCR. Of about 380,000 clones in the sample, 85% to 95% were seen once. The clonotype comes from a human donor. The sample consisted of thymocytes. V is TRBV28 and J is TRBJ1-2; D call uncertain. CDR3 DNA: TGTGCCAGCAGTTCTCAGACTCCCCTCTATGGCTACACCTTC. Translating it yields CASSSQTPLYGYTF.